This T cell receptor (beta chain) emerged from a study of cytomegalovirus exposure and HLA in healthy donors. Points from the study as a whole: First-cohort TCR clusters were later found to tend to co-occur in the 120 validation repertoires.

Per germline, CDR1 SGHVS and CDR2 FNYEAQ. V lost 5 bases, J lost 7 bases, and 11 bases stayed unmatched. The CDR3 is made up of 15 amino acids. As regards this clone: Its antigen is undetermined.

Clones were sequenced by immunoSEQ multiplex PCR, and TCRdb holds only the in-frame ones, with some missing. The sample carries around 300,000 clones, about 86% recorded once. Material: PBMCs. This TCR was recovered from a woman between 18 and 29 years old in good health and CMV-seronegative. This chain links TRBV7-6 with TRBJ2-7; 10 bases align to TRBD1. CDR3 coding DNA: TGTGCCAGCAGCCTCACGACAGGGGGCTCGGGGGAGCAGTACTTC. It is translated as CASSLTTGGSGEQYF.